This TCR beta chain came from a study of T cells in narcolepsy. On the study more broadly: Enrolled donors included narcolepsy type 1 or type 2 patients and healthy controls.

Sequencing was performed with immunoSEQ multiplex PCR; in TCRdb, only in-frame clones are kept and a portion is missing. The sample holds tens of thousands of clones, over 75% seen once. Germline lookup yields CDR1 KGHSH and CDR2 LQKENI. The germline V and J ends were trimmed by 8 bases and 7 bases, with 17 bases remaining between them. CDR3 size: 13 residues. Study-wide findings and caveats: Comparing one patient's CSF and blood CD4+ clonotypes highlighted HCRT- and TRIB2-specific autoreactive clonotypes. Autoreactive clonotypes reportedly recurred in blood of same and different patients, not controls.

As regards this clone: Antigen: not known.

What was sequenced was CD45RA- memory CD4+ T cells from PBMCs. The chain recombines TRBV18 with TRBJ1-2, with D possibly matching TRBD1 (6 bases). The clonotype comes from a human donor with narcolepsy. CDR3 in amino acids: CASRDKPSGGYTF. CDR3 nucleotides: TGTGCCAGCCGGGACAAACCCTCGGGTGGCTACACCTTC.